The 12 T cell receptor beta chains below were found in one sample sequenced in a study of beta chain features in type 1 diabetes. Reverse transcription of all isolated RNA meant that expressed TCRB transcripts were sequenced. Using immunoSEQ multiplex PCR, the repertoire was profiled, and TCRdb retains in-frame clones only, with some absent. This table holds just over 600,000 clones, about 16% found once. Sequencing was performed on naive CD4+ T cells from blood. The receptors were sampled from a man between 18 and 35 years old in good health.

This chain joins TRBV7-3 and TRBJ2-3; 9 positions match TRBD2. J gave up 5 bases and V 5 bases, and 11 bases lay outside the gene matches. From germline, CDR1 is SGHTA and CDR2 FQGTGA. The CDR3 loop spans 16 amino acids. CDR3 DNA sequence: TGTGCCAGCAGCCCGAATAGCGGGAGCTTCAGAGATACGCAGTATTTT. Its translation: CASSPNSGSFRDTQYF.

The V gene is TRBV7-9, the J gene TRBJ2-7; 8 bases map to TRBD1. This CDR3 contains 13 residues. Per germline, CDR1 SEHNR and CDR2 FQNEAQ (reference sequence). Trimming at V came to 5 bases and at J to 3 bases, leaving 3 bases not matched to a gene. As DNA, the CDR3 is TGTGCCAGCAGCCCGGGACAGGTCTACGAGCAGTACTTC. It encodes CASSPGQVYEQYF.

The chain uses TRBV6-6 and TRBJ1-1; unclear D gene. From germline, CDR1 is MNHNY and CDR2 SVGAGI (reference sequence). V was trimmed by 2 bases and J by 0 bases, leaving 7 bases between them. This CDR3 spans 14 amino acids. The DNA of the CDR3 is TGTGCCAGCAGTTACAACGGCATGAACACTGAAGCTTTCTTT. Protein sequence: CASSYNGMNTEAFF.

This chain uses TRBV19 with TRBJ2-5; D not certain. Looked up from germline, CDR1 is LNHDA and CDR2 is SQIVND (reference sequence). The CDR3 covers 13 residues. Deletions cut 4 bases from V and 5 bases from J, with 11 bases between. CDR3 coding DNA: TGTGCCAGTAGTAAACAGCAGCAGGAGACCCAGTACTTC. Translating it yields CASSKQQQETQYF.

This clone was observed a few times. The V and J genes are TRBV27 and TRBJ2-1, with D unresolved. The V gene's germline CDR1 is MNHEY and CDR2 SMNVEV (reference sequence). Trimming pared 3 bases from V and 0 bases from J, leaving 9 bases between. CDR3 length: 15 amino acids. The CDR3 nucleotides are TGTGCCAGCAGTTTTCAAAGTAGCTCCTACAATGAGCAGTTCTTC. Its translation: CASSFQSSSYNEQFF.

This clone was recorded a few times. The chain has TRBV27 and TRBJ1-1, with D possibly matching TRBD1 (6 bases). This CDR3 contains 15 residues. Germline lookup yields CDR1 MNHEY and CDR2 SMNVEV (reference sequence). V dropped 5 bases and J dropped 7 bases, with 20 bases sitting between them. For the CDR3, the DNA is TGTGCCAGCAGTCTCACACGCACAGGGTTAGGTGAAGCTTTCTTT. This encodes CASSLTRTGLGEAFF.

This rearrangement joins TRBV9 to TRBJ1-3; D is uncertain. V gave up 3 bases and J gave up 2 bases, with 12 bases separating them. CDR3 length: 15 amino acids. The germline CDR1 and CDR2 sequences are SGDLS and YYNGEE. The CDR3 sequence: CASSAADGTGNTIYF. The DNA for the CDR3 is TGTGCCAGCAGCGCCGCAGACGGAACTGGAAACACCATATATTTT.

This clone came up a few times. CDR3 nucleotide sequence: TGTGCCAGCAGCGTAGCTAGCCAAGTTGCGCAGTATTTT. Its translation is CASSVASQVAQYF. V gene TRBV9 combines with J gene TRBJ2-3; a weak D match, TRBD2 (5 bases). Germline V gives CDR1 SGDLS, CDR2 YYNGEE. V lost 0 bases and J lost 10, with 12 bases in between. This CDR3 has 13 amino acids.

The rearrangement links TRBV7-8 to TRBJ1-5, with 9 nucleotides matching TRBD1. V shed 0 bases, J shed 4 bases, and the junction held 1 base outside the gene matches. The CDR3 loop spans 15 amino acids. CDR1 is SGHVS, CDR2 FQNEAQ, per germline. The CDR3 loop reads CASSLAGTGNQPQHF. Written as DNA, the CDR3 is TGTGCCAGCAGCTTAGCGGGGACAGGGAATCAGCCCCAGCATTTT.

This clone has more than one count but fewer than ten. The CDR3 loop reads CASSLWGRPGNEQYF. The DNA of the CDR3 is TGTGCCAGCAGTTTATGGGGCCGGCCGGGGAACGAGCAGTACTTC. The chain is built from TRBV28 and TRBJ2-7; D is possibly TRBD2 (5 bases). V lost 0 bases, J lost 5 bases, and 14 bases lay in between. CDR1 MDHEN and CDR2 SYDVKM come from the germline V gene. This CDR3 comprises 15 residues. Filled out from reference TRBV28 and TRBJ2-7, the complete variable domain reads DVKVTQSSRYLVKRTGEKVFLECVQDMDHENMFWYRQDPGLGLRLIYFSYDVKMKEKGDIPEGYSVSREKKERFSLILESASTNQTSMYLCASSLWGRPGNEQYFGPGTRLTVT.

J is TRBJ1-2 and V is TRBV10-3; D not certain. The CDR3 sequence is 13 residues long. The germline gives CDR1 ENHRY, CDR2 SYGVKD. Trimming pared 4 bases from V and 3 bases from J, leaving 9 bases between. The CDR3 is CAISANNDYGYTF. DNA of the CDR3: TGTGCCATCAGTGCTAACAACGACTATGGCTACACCTTC.

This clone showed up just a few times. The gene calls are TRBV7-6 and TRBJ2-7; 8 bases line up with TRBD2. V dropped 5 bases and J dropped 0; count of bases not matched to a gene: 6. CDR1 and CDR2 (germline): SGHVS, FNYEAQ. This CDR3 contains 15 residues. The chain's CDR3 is CASSPRGVSSYEQYF. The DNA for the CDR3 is TGTGCCAGCAGCCCGCGGGGGGTAAGCTCCTACGAGCAGTACTTC.